The 3 T cell receptor delta chains in this list originate from one sample, sequenced in a study of γδ T cells in repeated Plasmodium falciparum infection. Vgamma9/Vdelta2+ and Vdelta2-negative gammadelta T cells were flow-sorted from PBMC for bulk sequencing. TCRdb re-processed the multiplex PCR reads using CATT. Here the sample spans around 46,000 delta-chain clones, roughly 2% being singletons. The sequencing sample was made of gamma-delta T cells from blood. The receptors come from a pool of human donors (malaria-infected and uninfected, not separated).

Comment on this clone: TCRdb shows a much larger clone's protein in place of this DNA's translation, and the two differ at residues 11 and 14, likely through a read error; the protein shown is translated from the DNA. The chain is built from TRDV3 and TRDJ1; 9 bases are a match to TRDD2. The CDR3 runs 21 residues. Germline loops: CDR1 TVYSNPD, CDR2 GDNSRS (reference sequence). After removal of 2 bases from V and 0 bases from J, the junction contained 25 bases not matched to a gene. CDR3 sequence reads: CAFSFLRAYWWIRPYTDKLIF. The CDR3 DNA is TGTGCCTTTTCCTTCCTACGGGCATACTGGTGGATACGCCCGTACACCGATAAACTCATCTTT.

This clone came up a few times. TCRdb assigns this DNA the protein of a much larger clone, which departs from its translation at residue 11; this likely reflects a read error, and the protein shown comes from translating the DNA. This chain links TRDV2 with TRDJ1, with TRDD3 matching 7 bases. TCRdb is silent on the J gene; assignment here came from matching the DNA to germline. The CDR3 is 15 residues long. Germline V lookup: CDR1 GEAIGNYY, CDR2 EKD. The CDR3 DNA is TGTGCCTGTGATTCACTGGGGATGAACACCGAGAAACTCATCTTT. Translation: CACDSLGMNTEKLIF.

This clone was detected a few times. TCRdb's protein for this DNA is that of a much larger clone and differs from the translation at residue 6, likely a read error; the protein shown is the DNA translation. The chain combines TRAV38-2/DV8 with TRDJ1; D is uncertain. In the absence of a J gene in TCRdb, the DNA was matched to germline to assign it here. CDR1 and CDR2 from the germline V gene are TSESDYY and QEAYKQQN. With 4 bases removed from V and 0 bases from J, the gap between germline ends came to 7 bases. This CDR3 has 13 residues. The CDR3, as DNA: TGTGCTTATAGGGGACACTACACCGATAAACTCATCTTT. Its translation is CAYRGHYTDKLIF.